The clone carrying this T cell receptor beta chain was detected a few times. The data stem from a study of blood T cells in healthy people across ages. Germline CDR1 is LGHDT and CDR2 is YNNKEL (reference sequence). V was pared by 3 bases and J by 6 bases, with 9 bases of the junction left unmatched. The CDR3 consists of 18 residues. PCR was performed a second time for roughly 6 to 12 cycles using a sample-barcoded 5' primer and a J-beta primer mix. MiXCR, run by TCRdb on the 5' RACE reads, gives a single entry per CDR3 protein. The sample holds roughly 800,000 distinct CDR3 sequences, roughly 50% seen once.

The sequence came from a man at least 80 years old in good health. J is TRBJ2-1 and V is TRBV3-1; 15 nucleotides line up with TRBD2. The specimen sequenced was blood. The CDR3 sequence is CASSQEGLAGGISNEQFF. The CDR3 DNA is TGTGCCAGCAGCCAGGAAGGACTAGCGGGAGGGATCAGCAATGAGCAGTTCTTC.